This is a list of T cell receptor beta chains from one sample in a study of shared clonotypes between healthy human individuals. TCRdb keeps only in-frame clones here, not all; method: immunoSEQ multiplex PCR. The sample lists a few million clones, 90% to 95% seen once, with over 0.12% in the top ten. The specimen was naive CD4+ T cells sorted from blood. The origin of the receptors is a man younger than 35 in good health. CDR3s include the opening cysteine and the closing phenylalanine or tryptophan. The D gene is left open where the match is weak. The size entry is marked missing in some rows and otherwise reads once, few, many or a size class.

>TRBD1|TRBJ1-1|.|TRBV18
TGTGCCAGCTCACCACCGCAACAGGGGACTACGAACACTGAAGCTTTCTTT
CASSPPQQGTTNTEAFF
>.|TRBJ2-5|.|TRBV2
TGTGCCAGCATGGGGGGACGAGAGACCCAGTACTTC
CASMGGRETQYF
>TRBD2|TRBJ2-1|.|TRBV5-3
TGTGCCAGAAGCTTACCTAGCGGGAGATCCAATGAGCAGTTCTTC
CARSLPSGRSNEQFF
>.|TRBJ1-6|once|TRBV18
TGTGCCAGCACGAGGGGATCAGGATCACCCCTCCACTTT
CASTRGSGSPLHF
>.|TRBJ1-6|once|TRBV7-2
TGTGCCAGCAGCTTGAGGTTCACGGATTCACCCCTCCACTTT
CASSLRFTDSPLHF
>TRBD1|TRBJ2-1|.|TRBV2
TGTGCCAGCAGTGCCCCAGGACAGGGCGGTGAGCAGTTCTTC
CASSAPGQGGEQFF
>.|TRBJ1-1|.|TRBV5-1
TGCGCCAGCAGCTTGGGTGTTACACCGATGAACACTGAAGCTTTCTTT
CASSLGVTPMNTEAFF
>.|TRBJ1-4|.|TRBV7-8
TGTGCCAGCAGCTTTGGAGTTAATGAAAAACTGTTTTTT
CASSFGVNEKLFF
>TRBD2|TRBJ2-3|.|TRBV9
TGTGCCAGCAGCCCTTCTACGGGCGGGGGGGTCACAGATACGCAGTATTTT
CASSPSTGGGVTDTQYF
>.|TRBJ2-5|.|TRBV28
TGTGCCAGCAGTTTCACGCTGATAGAGACCCAGTACTTC
CASSFTLIETQYF
>TRBD1|TRBJ2-7|.|TRBV5-1
TGCGCCAGCAGCCCGGGACAGGGGAAGACCTACGAGCAGTACTTC
CASSPGQGKTYEQYF
>TRBD1|TRBJ2-1|.|TRBV9
TGTGCCAGCAGCGTGGACCACAACCCCGGACAGGGGGCCGCGAGCTCCTACAATGAGCAGTTCTTC
CASSVDHNPGQGAASSYNEQFF
>.|TRBJ2-2|.|TRBV5-4
TGTGCCAGCAGCGGGGGAACTCCGAACACCGGGGAGCTGTTTTTT
CASSGGTPNTGELFF
>.|TRBJ1-6|few|TRBV19
TGTGCCAGTAGTACAGCTGTAAATTCACCCCTCCACTTT
CASSTAVNSPLHF
>TRBD2|TRBJ2-7|.|TRBV5-5
TGTGCCAGCAGACCTGTTAGCGGGGAAAAGCAGTACTTC
CASRPVSGEKQYF
>.|TRBJ2-5|.|TRBV7-8
TGTGCCAGCAGCTCAGCACTGGGACGTCAAGAGACCCAGTACTTC
CASSSALGRQETQYF
>.|TRBJ2-7|.|TRBV28
TGTGCCAGCAGTTTATATCAGGGCTCCTACGAGCAGTACTTC
CASSLYQGSYEQYF
>.|TRBJ1-2|.|TRBV2
TGTGCCAGCCTCGACGGCTACACCTTC
CASLDGYTF
>.|TRBJ1-2|.|TRBV6-1
TGTGCCAGCGGTTTTCGGGGAATGGGGAGGGGCTACACCTTC
CASGFRGMGRGYTF
>TRBD1|TRBJ2-2|.|TRBV15
TGTGCCACCAGAGGGGGCGGGTCCGGGGAGCTGTTTTTT
CATRGGGSGELFF
>TRBD1|TRBJ1-2|.|TRBV5-4
TGCCAGTACGGGACAGGGGGCTCATCTAACTATGGCTACACCTTC
CQYGTGGSSNYGYTF
>TRBD2|TRBJ2-3|.|TRBV10-2
TGCGCCACCCGGCAGACTAGCGGGGGGTGGACAGATACGCAGTATTTT
CATRQTSGGWTDTQYF
>TRBD2|TRBJ2-7|.|TRBV25-1
TGTGCCAGCAGTGACTTAGGCGGGACTAGTCACGAGCAGTACTTC
CASSDLGGTSHEQYF
>TRBD1|TRBJ1-2|once|TRBV14
TGTGCCAGCAGCAGGGGATACAGGGGGCCCGGCTATGGCTACACCTTC
CASSRGYRGPGYGYTF
>.|TRBJ2-5|.|TRBV5-4
TGTGCCAGCAGCTTCCTCTCGGGGGCCCAAGAGACCCAGTACTTC
CASSFLSGAQETQYF
>TRBD2|TRBJ2-2|.|TRBV6-5
TGTGCCAGCAGTTACGGGACTAGCAAAGGGGAGCTGTTTTTT
CASSYGTSKGELFF
>.|TRBJ2-2|.|TRBV2
TGTGCCAGCAGTGAAGCGCTTCAGGGTGTATCCCCCGGGGAGCTGTTTTTT
CASSEALQGVSPGELFF
>.|TRBJ1-6|few|TRBV6-5
TGTGCCAGCAGTCCCCAGGGTCACACTTCACCCCTCCACTTT
CASSPQGHTSPLHF
>TRBD2|TRBJ2-7|.|TRBV7-2
TGTGCCAGCAGCCCGTGGACTAGCGGGAGCGCCTCGCCCCCCTACGAGCAGTACTTC
CASSPWTSGSASPPYEQYF
>.|TRBJ1-6|.|TRBV6-6
TGTGCCAGCAGCCCCGGACTGAGTTATAATTCACCCCTCCACTTT
CASSPGLSYNSPLHF
>.|TRBJ1-1|few|TRBV5-5
TGTGCCAGCAGCTTGGAAGGGGCGCGGGGCACTGAAGCTTTCTTT
CASSLEGARGTEAFF
>.|TRBJ2-7|.|TRBV7-2
TGTGCCAGCAGCTTAGCGGGAGTGTACGAGCAGTACTTC
CASSLAGVYEQYF
>.|TRBJ1-1|.|TRBV28
TGTGCCAGCAGGTTAACAGTTTACACTGAAGCTTTCTTT
CASRLTVYTEAFF
>.|TRBJ1-3|.|TRBV10-3
TGTGCCATCAGTGCCGGGGAAAACACCATATATTTT
CAISAGENTIYF
>TRBD2|TRBJ2-1|.|TRBV29-1
TGCAGCGTTGTGATGACTAGCGGGATGTCCTACAATGAGCAGTTCTTC
CSVVMTSGMSYNEQFF
>.|TRBJ2-5|.|TRBV28
TGTGCCAGCAGTTTCGAGGCACAAGAGACCCAGTACTTC
CASSFEAQETQYF
>TRBD1|TRBJ2-7|.|TRBV18
TGTGCCAGCTCAAGAACTCTTTCGGGACAGGGCTACGAGCAGTACTTC
CASSRTLSGQGYEQYF
>.|TRBJ2-5|.|TRBV10-3
TGTGCCATCAGTGAACGGGACCGCGAGACCCAGTACTTC
CAISERDRETQYF
>.|TRBJ2-5|.|TRBV5-6
TGTGCCAGCAGCGCGAAGGGGGTGGGTCTAGAGACCCAGTACTTC
CASSAKGVGLETQYF
>TRBD1|TRBJ1-2|.|TRBV27
TGTGCCCACCCGTCCCGGACAGGGGATACCTTCTTACGGGGCTACACCTTC
CAHPSRTGDTFLRGYTF
>TRBD2|TRBJ2-3|.|TRBV14
TGTGCCAGCAGCCGGAGCAGGGAGGGTACGCAGTATTTT
CASSRSREGTQYF
>TRBD2|TRBJ2-7|once|TRBV25-1
TGTGCCAGCAGTGAATGGGGGGGAACCGGCGAGCAGTACTTC
CASSEWGGTGEQYF
>TRBD2|TRBJ2-1|.|TRBV29-1
TGCAGCGTCCGTAACGGGGGGGCGAATGAGCAGTTCTTC
CSVRNGGANEQFF
>.|TRBJ1-1|once|TRBV6-5
TGTGCCAGCGCCCCCGGAGGGGCTAGGAACACTGAAGCTTTCTTT
CASAPGGARNTEAFF
>TRBD1|TRBJ1-1|.|TRBV2
TGTGCCAGCAGCACAGGGGAGTTCACTGAAGCTTTCTTT
CASSTGEFTEAFF